This T cell receptor (beta chain) was identified in a study of blood T cell repertoires in COVID-19. This clone was recorded a few times. How the authors handled the data: Estimation of nucleated cell counts was performed using reference gene primer amplification. Generated by immunoSEQ multiplex PCR, the TCRdb table keeps only in-frame clones and is missing some. The D gene and trimming were derived from the DNA, and the V and J assignments and clone size from that table. Of about 200,000 clones in the sample, roughly 92% were seen once. Sequenced sample: peripheral blood. This clonotype originated in a man aged 30 to 39 with COVID-19, enrolled during active disease.

The CDR3 bases are TGTGCCAGCAGCCAGGGGGCTGACTATGGCTACACCTTC. As protein: CASSQGADYGYTF. The chain employs TRBV12-3 or TRBV12-4 and TRBJ1-2, with TRBD1 matching over 8 bases. CDR3 length: 13 residues. With 6 bases clipped from V and 3 bases from J, the junction kept 3 bases outside the gene matches.